One and the same sample provided the 28 T cell receptor beta chains below, sequenced in a study of CD8+CD57+ T cells in acquired aplastic anemia. TCR beta VDJ combinations and CDR3 sequences were profiled from genomic DNA. One entry per CDR3 protein, called by TCRdb with MiXCR from the reads. The table has under 250,000 distinct CDR3 sequences, 30% to 40% seen once. The sample taken for sequencing was sorted CD4+, CD8+, or CD8+CD57+ T cells (not recorded which) from PBMCs. The receptors shown here come from a human donor in good health, serving as a control.

This clonotype occurred a few times. V is TRBV6-1 and J is TRBJ1-1; the D gene is possibly TRBD1 (5 bases). Germline V gives CDR1 MNHNS, CDR2 SASEGT. The CDR3 loop spans 13 amino acids. With 6 bases removed from V and 10 bases from J, the gap between germline ends came to 18 bases. CDR3 coding DNA: TGTGCCAGCAGCCCCCCCGGGGGACTTGTAGCTTTCTTT. This sequence encodes CASSPPGGLVAFF.

The chain uses TRBV2 and TRBJ1-6; 7 bases are a match to TRBD1. The CDR3 is 15 residues long. J was trimmed by 9 bases and V by 8 bases; bases with no gene match: 13. The germline V gene has CDR1 SNHLY and CDR2 FYNNEI. The CDR3 loop reads CASVPTGQIRSPLHF. In nucleotides, the CDR3 is TGTGCCAGCGTCCCGACAGGGCAAATTCGTTCACCCCTCCACTTT.

Concerning this clonotype itself: The junction shows a germline mismatch at one end, possibly a read error. The gene calls are TRBV7-7 and TRBJ2-7; either TRBD1 or TRBD2 may fit D (5 bases each). Germline lookup yields CDR1 SSHAT and CDR2 FNYEAQ (reference sequence). This CDR3 comprises 15 residues. The CDR3 nucleotides are TGTGCTAGCAGCTTAGCCCTGGGGGTTTCTTACGAGCAGTACTTC. It codes for CASSLALGVSYEQYF.

CDR3 sequence (DNA): TGTGCCACGAGCGCTACTACGAGGAACACCGGGGAGCTGTTTTTT. It is translated as CATSATTRNTGELFF. V is TRBV24-1 and J is TRBJ2-2; D is uncertain. CDR3 length equals 15 residues. Germline assignment: CDR1 KGHDR and CDR2 SFDVKD. The ends were cut back, 10 bases at V and 1 base at J, with 15 bases in the middle.

The chain uses TRBV24-1 and TRBJ2-5, with D perhaps matching TRBD2 (7 bases). Germline V gene lookup returns CDR1 KGHDR and CDR2 SFDVKD. The V gene lost 2 bases and the J gene lost 5 bases, with 11 bases spanning the gap. The CDR3 length is 14 residues. The CDR3 loop reads CATSDSRGGETQYF. Here the CDR3 DNA reads TGTGCCACCAGTGATTCTAGGGGGGGGGAGACCCAGTACTTC.

In regard to this clonotype: This could be a read error, since a much larger clone is one nucleotide away. This chain links TRBV20-1 with TRBJ2-3; 8 nucleotides agree with TRBD1. CDR3 length: 16 amino acids. CDR1 is DFQATT and CDR2 is SNEGSKA in the germline V gene (reference sequence). CDR3: CSASPTYRGSTDTRYF. Here the CDR3 DNA reads TGCAGTGCTAGTCCGACCTACAGGGGGAGCACAGATACGCGGTATTTT.

Remarks on this clonotype: This could be a read error, since a much larger clone is one nucleotide away. The chain has TRBV4-1 and TRBJ2-7; D might be TRBD2 (5 bases). This CDR3 region has 13 residues. Germline CDR1 reads MGHRA; CDR2 reads YSYEKL. The CDR3 sequence is CASNQLGVSEQYF. The CDR3 DNA reads as TGCGCCAGCAACCAACTCGGGGTATCCGAGCAGTACTTC.

Notes on this clonotype: A read error may explain this, as a much larger clone is one base away. The J gene is TRBJ2-3, the V gene TRBV20-1, with unresolved D. The J call may be in error: the DNA end matches TRBJ1-5 better. The CDR3 loop spans 15 amino acids. CDR1 DFQATT and CDR2 SNEGSKA come from the germline V gene (reference sequence). The CDR3 DNA reads as TGCAGTGCTAGAGATTTGCAGAGAAGCACAGATACGCAGCATTTT. Protein sequence: CSARDLQRSTDTQHF.

This clonotype occurred many times. J is TRBJ1-1 and V is TRBV7-9; 8 bases agree with TRBD1. Looked up from germline, CDR1 is SEHNR and CDR2 is FQNEAQ (reference sequence). The CDR3 totals 17 residues. Trimming removed 1 base from V and 4 bases from J; junction bases left unmatched: 11. CDR3 coding DNA: TGTGCCAGCAGCTTAGAGTCAGGGGGCTGGGTTCCCACTGAAGCTTTCTTT. It codes for CASSLESGGWVPTEAFF.

This clonotype was counted many times. The V call is TRBV2, the J call TRBJ2-7; 7 positions match TRBD2. This CDR3 region has 16 residues. CDR1 SNHLY and CDR2 FYNNEI come from the germline V gene. Trimming at V came to 6 bases and at J to 3 bases, leaving 14 bases not matched to a gene. The CDR3 nucleotides are TGTGCCAGCAGCCCCGGGCCATGGGAGGGGTTCTACGAGCAGTACTTC. Its translation is CASSPGPWEGFYEQYF.

Notes on this clonotype: A read error may account for a junction end that differs from germline. The chain combines TRBV5-1 with TRBJ1-2; possibly TRBD1 for D (5 bases). Germline CDR1 and CDR2: SGHRS and YFSETQ. The CDR3 totals 14 residues. This chain's CDR3 is CAGSPLSDIGGYTF. In DNA form, the CDR3 reads TGCGCCGGCAGCCCGCTATCGGACATAGGTGGCTACACCTTC.

This clonotype was counted between two and nine times. This sequence joins TRBV12-3 or TRBV12-4 and TRBJ1-3; 8 nucleotides agree with TRBD1. V lost 4 bases to trimming and J lost 11 bases; unmatched junction nucleotides: 7. This CDR3 has 13 amino acids. In DNA form, the CDR3 reads TGTGCCAGCAGTTATAACAGGGGGGCCGCCATATATTTT. Translating it yields CASSYNRGAAIYF.

The V and J genes are TRBV20-1 and TRBJ1-6; D perhaps matches TRBD1 (5 bases). The CDR3 is 13 residues long. In germline, CDR1 is DFQATT, CDR2 SNEGSKA (reference sequence). CDR3 loop: CRPTDTMDSPLHF. In nucleotides, the CDR3 is TGCAGGCCCACGGACACGATGGATTCACCCCTCCACTTT.

The chain employs TRBV5-4 and TRBJ2-3; 14 nucleotides align to TRBD2. Germline CDR1 is SGHNT and CDR2 is YYREEE (reference sequence). The CDR3 consists of 16 residues. V lost 0 bases and J lost 4; bases outside the gene matches: 1. CDR3 sequence reads: CASSLGGLAGADTQYF. CDR3 nucleotide sequence: TGTGCCAGCAGCTTGGGGGGACTAGCGGGAGCAGATACGCAGTATTTT.

Many counts were recorded for this clonotype. The rearrangement links TRBV24-1 to TRBJ2-7; perhaps TRBD1 as D (7 bases). V was clipped by 3 bases and J by 2 bases, with 19 bases between them. CDR3 length: 17 amino acids. Germline V gene sequence: CDR1 KGHDR, CDR2 SFDVKD. The chain's CDR3 is CATSDPKTGGTAYEQYF. In DNA form, the CDR3 reads TGTGCCACCAGTGATCCGAAAACTGGGGGGACAGCCTACGAGCAGTACTTC.

The chain is built from TRBV10-3 and TRBJ2-5, with 12 bases that match TRBD1. Trimming removed 4 bases from V and 5 bases from J; junction bases left unmatched: 5. CDR1 and CDR2 (germline): ENHRY, SYGVKD. CDR3 length equals 15 residues. CDR3 in amino acids: CAISVGTGGDETQYF. DNA for the CDR3: TGTGCCATCAGTGTCGGGACAGGGGGCGATGAGACCCAGTACTTC.

In this sample, this clonotype turned up once. A much bigger clone sits one base away, suggesting this may be a read error. The chain joins TRBV7-8 to TRBJ1-5, with a possible D match to TRBD1 (6 bases). CDR3 length: 16 residues. V dropped 5 bases and J dropped 3 bases, with 17 bases sitting between them. Germline CDR1 and CDR2: SGHVS and FQNEAQ. CDR3 loop: CASSQETRQVNQPQHF. DNA for the CDR3: TGTGCCAGCAGCCAGGAGACCCGACAGGTCAATCAGCCCCAGCATTTT.

This clonotype was recorded many times. V is TRBV6-5 and J is TRBJ2-7, with 12 bases aligning to TRBD2. Germline trimming cut 0 bases from V and 6 bases from J; bases unmatched to any gene: 3. There are 15 residues in the CDR3. Germline V gene data show CDR1 as MNHEY and CDR2 as SVGAGI. CDR3 in amino acids: CASSYSILAGGEQYF. In nucleotides, the CDR3 is TGTGCCAGCAGTTACTCCATACTAGCGGGAGGCGAGCAGTACTTC.

This chain connects TRBV20-1 to TRBJ1-1; 9 bases are shared with TRBD1. V lost 5 bases and J lost 3; bases outside the gene matches: 7. CDR1 is DFQATT, CDR2 SNEGSKA, per germline (reference sequence). The CDR3 extends over 14 amino acids. The CDR3 is CSAPSRDRDTEAFF. CDR3 bases: TGCAGTGCTCCGTCCCGGGACAGGGACACTGAAGCTTTCTTT.

This clonotype was found a few times. The rearrangement links TRBV20-1 to TRBJ2-7; possible D gene TRBD2, 6 bases. Germline values: CDR1 DFQATT, CDR2 SNEGSKA (reference sequence). This CDR3 comprises 13 residues. The germline V and J ends were trimmed by 8 bases and 6 bases, with 20 bases remaining between them. For the CDR3, the DNA is TGCAGTACCACTACGGGGGAGGCCGGCGAGCAGTACTTC. It yields the protein CSTTTGEAGEQYF.

This clonotype was seen ten or more times. V is TRBV19 and J is TRBJ1-3; tentative D call: TRBD1 (5 bases). Germline CDR1 and CDR2: LNHDA and SQIVND (reference sequence). This CDR3 has 12 amino acids. Trimming pared 9 bases from V and 2 bases from J, leaving 8 bases between. In nucleotides, the CDR3 is TGTGCCAGCGGGGGGGCTGGAAACACCATATATTTT. The encoded protein is CASGGAGNTIYF.

Ten or more counts support this clonotype. V and J are TRBV4-2 and TRBJ1-3; D gene ambiguous. In germline, CDR1 is LGHNA, CDR2 YNFKEQ. V lost 1 base and J lost 2, with 15 bases in between. The CDR3 is made up of 17 amino acids. The CDR3 loop is CASSQGRRALPGNTIYF. The CDR3, as DNA: TGTGCCAGCAGCCAAGGAAGAAGGGCACTTCCTGGAAACACCATATATTTT.

In its sample, this clonotype was seen a few times. V usage is TRBV5-4 and J usage is TRBJ1-2; 8 nucleotides match TRBD1. CDR1 and CDR2 from the germline V gene are SGHNT and YYREEE (reference sequence). The CDR3 has 18 amino acids. J lost 5 bases, V lost 1 base, and 16 bases had no gene match. The CDR3 nucleotides read TGTGCCAGCAGCTTGATCTGGGACAGGTTAGGTCGAGGATATGGCTACACCTTC. Encoded protein: CASSLIWDRLGRGYGYTF. The full variable domain, with the rest looked up from reference TRBV5-4 and TRBJ1-2, is ETGVTQSPTHLIKTRGQQVTLRCSSQSGHNTVSWYQQALGQGPQFIFQYYREEENGRGNFPPRFSGLQFPNYSSELNVNALELDDSALYLCASSLIWDRLGRGYGYTFGSGTRLTVV.

The sample holds a few counts of this clonotype. The V call is TRBV13, the J call TRBJ1-2; D is perhaps TRBD1 (5 bases). The CDR3 loop spans 16 amino acids. Between the trimmed V and J ends, which lost 5 bases and 0 bases, there was a span of 16 bases. Germline V gene data show CDR1 as PRHDT and CDR2 as FYEKMQ (reference sequence). The CDR3 loop is CASSPRIRGANYGYTF. The CDR3 coding sequence is TGTGCCAGCAGCCCGCGGATTCGAGGGGCTAACTATGGCTACACCTTC.

The gene calls are TRBV19 and TRBJ1-6, with D possibly TRBD1 on 5 matching bases. CDR1 LNHDA and CDR2 SQIVND come from the germline V gene (reference sequence). Trimming stripped 6 bases from V and 12 bases from J, with 12 bases between. This CDR3 spans 12 amino acids. The CDR3 here is CASRRGELPLHF. As DNA, the CDR3 is TGTGCCAGTAGGAGGGGAGAATTACCCCTCCACTTT.

A few counts support this clonotype. One base away lies a much larger clone, so this may be a sequencing read error. The V and J genes are TRBV20-1 and TRBJ2-3; 7 bases agree with TRBD2. The germline V gene has CDR1 DFQATT and CDR2 SNEGSKA (reference sequence). This CDR3 is built from 14 residues. The CDR3 protein is CSTRVASGTDTQYF. The CDR3 DNA reads as TGCAGTACTAGAGTGGCTAGCGGAACAGATACGCAGTATTTT.

This clonotype appeared many times. V gene TRBV14 combines with J gene TRBJ2-7; 8 bases agree with TRBD1. After removal of 5 bases from V and 1 base from J, the junction contained 10 bases not matched to a gene. The V gene's germline CDR1 is SGHDN and CDR2 FVKESK. The CDR3 is made up of 16 amino acids. CDR3 bases: TGTGCCAGCAGCTTTAGGACAGGGATGGGTTCCTACGAGCAGTACTTC. As protein: CASSFRTGMGSYEQYF.

The chain carries TRBV11-1 and TRBJ2-7; 12 bases are a match to TRBD2. Trimming at V came to 4 bases and at J to 4 bases, leaving 20 bases not matched to a gene. Germline V gene lookup returns CDR1 SGHAT and CDR2 FQDESV (reference sequence). This CDR3 spans 20 amino acids. This CDR3 reads CASSSKRVTSGRPGDYEQYF. CDR3 sequence (DNA): TGTGCCAGCAGCTCAAAGCGGGTCACTAGCGGGAGGCCCGGGGATTACGAGCAGTACTTC.